Listed below are T cell receptor beta chains from one sample, sequenced in a study of human T cells and chemical hapten exposure. TCRdb recomputed calls from the RACE reads with MiXCR, one row per CDR3 protein. The data show about 270,000 distinct CDR3 sequences, with over 7.5% seen just once and 1.2% held by the top ten. Source: whole blood, taken in connection with sensitization to the hapten diphenylcyclopropenone (DPC). These receptors were obtained from a man between 18 and 35 years old with alopecia areata. Some clones in this sample may be carry-over from other donors' samples. CDR3s include the opening cysteine and the closing phenylalanine or tryptophan. A D gene is named only where the DNA matches it firmly. Part of the rows lack a size; the others show once, few, many or a class for expanded clones.

j_gene: TRBJ2-1
d_gene: TRBD2
v_gene: TRBV5-5
abundance: .
CDR3nt: TGTGCCAGCGGGTTAGCGGGGAAACCATACAATGAGCAGTTCTTC
CDR3aa: CASGLAGKPYNEQFF

j_gene: TRBJ1-2
d_gene: TRBD1
v_gene: TRBV10-3
abundance: few
CDR3nt: TGTGCCATCAACGACAGGGAGGGCTATGGCTACACCTTC
CDR3aa: CAINDREGYGYTF

j_gene: TRBJ2-1
d_gene: .
v_gene: TRBV11-2
abundance: .
CDR3nt: TGTGCCAGCAGCTTAGATCTGGGCGTAATGAACCAGTTCTTC
CDR3aa: CASSLDLGVMNQFF

j_gene: TRBJ2-3
d_gene: .
v_gene: TRBV29-1
abundance: .
CDR3nt: TGCAGCGGGACTACCTTTAGCACAGATACGCAGTATTTT
CDR3aa: CSGTTFSTDTQYF

j_gene: TRBJ1-2
d_gene: .
v_gene: TRBV6-6
abundance: few
CDR3nt: TGTGCCAGCAGTTACTCGTTCGAATCGCCCCGGGACTATGGCTACACCTTC
CDR3aa: CASSYSFESPRDYGYTF

j_gene: TRBJ2-7
d_gene: TRBD2
v_gene: TRBV6-2/TRBV6-3
abundance: few
CDR3nt: TGTGCCAGCAGTTCCCAAACCTGGACTAGTCGCGAGCAGTACTTC
CDR3aa: CASSSQTWTSREQYF

j_gene: TRBJ2-2
d_gene: TRBD1
v_gene: TRBV27
abundance: few
CDR3nt: TGTGCCAGCAGGAGGGGGCTGGCCGGGGAGCTGTTTTTT
CDR3aa: CASRRGLAGELFF

j_gene: TRBJ1-6
d_gene: .
v_gene: TRBV20-1
abundance: .
CDR3nt: TGCAGTGCTCGATACGGGGCCGGGAATTCACCCCTCCACTTT
CDR3aa: CSARYGAGNSPLHF

j_gene: TRBJ1-3
d_gene: .
v_gene: TRBV18
abundance: few
CDR3nt: TGTGCCAGCTCACCACGGGAAAGGTCTGGAAACACCATATATTTT
CDR3aa: CASSPRERSGNTIYF

j_gene: TRBJ2-2
d_gene: .
v_gene: TRBV7-8
abundance: few
CDR3nt: TGTGCCAGCAGCCCATCTAGGACCGGGGAGCTGTTTTTT
CDR3aa: CASSPSRTGELFF

j_gene: TRBJ2-1
d_gene: TRBD1
v_gene: TRBV5-1
abundance: .
CDR3nt: TGCGCCAGCAGTCGTCCAGAGACAGGGACCTACAATGAGCAGTTCTTC
CDR3aa: CASSRPETGTYNEQFF

j_gene: TRBJ1-1
d_gene: .
v_gene: TRBV6-5
abundance: few
CDR3nt: TGTGCCAGCAGTAAGGAAAGGGTGAACACTGAAGCTTTCTTT
CDR3aa: CASSKERVNTEAFF

j_gene: TRBJ2-7
d_gene: .
v_gene: TRBV10-2
abundance: .
CDR3nt: TGCGCCAGCAGTGATTGGTACGAGCAGTACTTC
CDR3aa: CASSDWYEQYF

j_gene: TRBJ1-6
d_gene: .
v_gene: TRBV2
abundance: many
CDR3nt: TGTGCCAGCAGTGAAGGGGGGCTCTCCTATAATTCACCCCTCCACTTT
CDR3aa: CASSEGGLSYNSPLHF

j_gene: TRBJ2-4
d_gene: .
v_gene: TRBV7-8
abundance: few
CDR3nt: TGTGCCAGCAGCTTAGCATTGGGCAGGGCCAAAAACATTCAGTACTTC
CDR3aa: CASSLALGRAKNIQYF

j_gene: TRBJ2-2
d_gene: .
v_gene: TRBV20-1
abundance: many
CDR3nt: TGCAGTGCTAGAGATATATTCCAGGGCGGGACCGGGGAGCTGTTTTTT
CDR3aa: CSARDIFQGGTGELFF

j_gene: TRBJ1-1
d_gene: .
v_gene: TRBV7-3
abundance: many
CDR3nt: TGTGCCAGCAGCTTCAACTCAGGCACTGAAGCTTTCTTT
CDR3aa: CASSFNSGTEAFF

j_gene: TRBJ2-5
d_gene: .
v_gene: TRBV4-1
abundance: few
CDR3nt: TGCGCCAGCAGCCAATTTCGGCAGGAGACCCAGTACTTC
CDR3aa: CASSQFRQETQYF

j_gene: TRBJ1-2
d_gene: .
v_gene: TRBV29-1
abundance: few
CDR3nt: TGCAGCGTTGAAAGGCGGGGAAGTGGATATGGCTACACCTTC
CDR3aa: CSVERRGSGYGYTF

j_gene: TRBJ1-1
d_gene: .
v_gene: TRBV5-5
abundance: few
CDR3nt: TGTGCCAGCAGCTTGGACAAAAGGGACACTGAAGCTTTCTTT
CDR3aa: CASSLDKRDTEAFF

j_gene: TRBJ1-3
d_gene: TRBD1
v_gene: TRBV7-9
abundance: few
CDR3nt: TGTGCCAGCAGTCTTACAGGGGTGGAAGGAAACACCATATATTTT
CDR3aa: CASSLTGVEGNTIYF

j_gene: TRBJ1-2
d_gene: .
v_gene: TRBV20-1
abundance: few
CDR3nt: TGCAGTGCTAGAGATCGGGGGGCTGGCTACACCTTC
CDR3aa: CSARDRGAGYTF

j_gene: TRBJ1-3
d_gene: .
v_gene: TRBV11-3
abundance: many
CDR3nt: TGTGCCAGCAGCCCCAGGGAGAATCCTGGAAACACCATATATTTT
CDR3aa: CASSPRENPGNTIYF

j_gene: TRBJ1-4
d_gene: .
v_gene: TRBV28
abundance: .
CDR3nt: TGTGCCAGCAGCTCCGGCGGGAACTATAATGAAAAACTGTTTTTT
CDR3aa: CASSSGGNYNEKLFF

j_gene: TRBJ1-2
d_gene: .
v_gene: TRBV6-2/TRBV6-3
abundance: .
CDR3nt: TGTGCCAGCAGCCGTTACAGGGAGCACTATGGCTACACCTTC
CDR3aa: CASSRYREHYGYTF

j_gene: TRBJ1-6
d_gene: .
v_gene: TRBV7-2
abundance: .
CDR3nt: TGTGCCAGCAGCTTATACGTCTATAATTCACCCCTCCACTTT
CDR3aa: CASSLYVYNSPLHF

j_gene: TRBJ2-1
d_gene: .
v_gene: TRBV29-1
abundance: few
CDR3nt: TGCAGCGTTGCCAGAGAATACAATGAGCAGTTCTTC
CDR3aa: CSVAREYNEQFF

j_gene: TRBJ2-3
d_gene: TRBD2
v_gene: TRBV7-2
abundance: .
CDR3nt: TGTGCCAGCAGCTTAGTAATTTTGTGGCGGGGGGGCACAGATACGCAGTATTTT
CDR3aa: CASSLVILWRGGTDTQYF

j_gene: TRBJ1-6
d_gene: .
v_gene: TRBV7-9
abundance: few
CDR3nt: TGTGCCAGCAGCTCGGGTATTAATTCACCCCTCCACTTT
CDR3aa: CASSSGINSPLHF

j_gene: TRBJ2-7
d_gene: TRBD1
v_gene: TRBV10-1
abundance: few
CDR3nt: TGCGCCAGCAGTGAGTCGGGGGCAGGGGGCGAGCAGTACTTC
CDR3aa: CASSESGAGGEQYF

j_gene: TRBJ1-2
d_gene: .
v_gene: TRBV6-2/TRBV6-3
abundance: many
CDR3nt: TGTGCCAGCAGCCCTACTGGATATGGCTACACCTTC
CDR3aa: CASSPTGYGYTF

j_gene: TRBJ2-1
d_gene: TRBD2
v_gene: TRBV7-8
abundance: few
CDR3nt: TGTGCCAGCAATCCATGGGCCGGGACTAGCGGGGGGGCCTATGAGCAGTTCTTC
CDR3aa: CASNPWAGTSGGAYEQFF

j_gene: TRBJ1-1
d_gene: .
v_gene: TRBV4-3
abundance: .
CDR3nt: TGCGCCAGCAGCCCCCGTGGAACGGGGATGAACACTGAAGCTTTCTTT
CDR3aa: CASSPRGTGMNTEAFF

j_gene: TRBJ2-3
d_gene: .
v_gene: TRBV14
abundance: .
CDR3nt: TGTGCCAGCAGCCAGGGGGACCCGGATCCCACAGATACGCAGTATTTT
CDR3aa: CASSQGDPDPTDTQYF

j_gene: TRBJ1-1
d_gene: .
v_gene: TRBV7-9
abundance: few
CDR3nt: TGTGCCAGCAGCTCGGAGGGGTCAAACACTGAAGCTTTCTTT
CDR3aa: CASSSEGSNTEAFF

j_gene: TRBJ2-7
d_gene: TRBD1
v_gene: TRBV7-2
abundance: few
CDR3nt: TGTGCCAGCAGCTCCCAGGGCTCACACAGGGGGCTAGACTACGAGCAGTACTTC
CDR3aa: CASSSQGSHRGLDYEQYF